The T cell receptor (beta chain) described here comes from a study of technical replicates of blood from several donors. CDR3 size: 13 residues. Germline V gene data show CDR1 as SEHNR and CDR2 as FQNEAQ (reference sequence). The germline V and J ends were trimmed by 1 base and 3 bases, with 6 bases remaining between them. Method: immunoSEQ multiplex PCR; TCRdb's copy keeps in-frame clones and lacks some. The sample has approximately 68,000 clones; 95% to 98% are singletons. As regards this clone: The same CDR3 can be traced to other DNA sequences in this sample.

The chain carries TRBV7-9 and TRBJ1-2, with D possibly TRBD1 on 5 matching bases. The TCR sequence derives from a human donor in good health. Sequencing was done on a sample of T cells isolated from PBMCs. Here the CDR3 reads CASSLGGDYGYTF. The CDR3 region has the DNA TGTGCCAGCAGCTTAGGGGGGGACTATGGCTACACCTTC.